The sequence of this TCR beta chain was determined in a study of blood T cell repertoires in COVID-19. The repertoire was sequenced with immunoSEQ multiplex PCR; TCRdb's copy has only in-frame clones and lacks some. The sample consists of roughly 290,000 clones, about 85% of them appearing once. V dropped 3 bases and J dropped 2; count of bases not matched to a gene: 6. Germline V CDR1 and CDR2: KGHDR, SFDVKD. This CDR3 has 19 residues. The chain joins TRBV24-1 to TRBJ2-1, with TRBD2 matching 16 bases. The sequence derives from a human donor with COVID-19, enrolled during active disease. The donor label of this sample is uncertain. Sequenced sample: peripheral blood. The CDR3 loop is CATSDGTSGRAWTYNEQFF. The CDR3 coding sequence is TGTGCCACCAGTGATGGGACTAGCGGGAGGGCCTGGACCTACAATGAGCAGTTCTTC.